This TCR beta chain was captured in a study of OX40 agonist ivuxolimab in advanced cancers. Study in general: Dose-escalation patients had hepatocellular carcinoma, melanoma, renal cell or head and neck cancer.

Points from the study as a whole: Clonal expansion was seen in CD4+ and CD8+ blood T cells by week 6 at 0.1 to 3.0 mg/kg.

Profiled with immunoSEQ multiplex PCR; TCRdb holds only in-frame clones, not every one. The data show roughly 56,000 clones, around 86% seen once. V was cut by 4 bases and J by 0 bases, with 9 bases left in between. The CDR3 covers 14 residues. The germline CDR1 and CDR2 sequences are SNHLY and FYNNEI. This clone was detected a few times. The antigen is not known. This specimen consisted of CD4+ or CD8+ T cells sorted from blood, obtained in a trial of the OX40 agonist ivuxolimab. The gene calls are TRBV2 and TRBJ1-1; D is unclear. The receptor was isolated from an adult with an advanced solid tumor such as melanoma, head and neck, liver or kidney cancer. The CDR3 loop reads CASSGLSMNTEAFF. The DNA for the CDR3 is TGTGCCAGCAGTGGGCTCAGCATGAACACTGAAGCTTTCTTT.